A selection of T cell receptor beta chains follows, all from one sample in a study of cytomegalovirus exposure and HLA in healthy donors. Sequenced by immunoSEQ multiplex PCR; TCRdb stores in-frame clones only, minus some. The data show about 200,000 clones, around 73% seen once. Sequencing input: PBMCs. The receptors derive from a male donor in good health and CMV-seronegative. CDR3s include the opening cysteine and the closing phenylalanine or tryptophan. A D gene is named only where the DNA matches it firmly. For some rows the clone size is stated as once, few or many, or as a class when expanded; others skip it.

TRBV28,NA,few,TRBJ2-1,14,TGTGCCAGCAGGCCCGGAGGAGCCTACAATGAGCAGTTCTTC,CASRPGGAYNEQFF
TRBV4-1,NA,few,TRBJ1-5,14,TGCGCCAGCAGCCAAGTTCAGGGCGGTCAGCCCCAGCATTTT,CASSQVQGGQPQHF
TRBV18,TRBD2,NA,TRBJ2-1,17,TGTGCCAGCTCACCATCACTAGCGGGAGCAACCTACAATGAGCAGTTCTTC,CASSPSLAGATYNEQFF
TRBV6-1,TRBD1,once,TRBJ1-5,15,TGTGCCAGCAGTGAAGGGGACAGGGAAAACCAGCCCCAGCATTTT,CASSEGDRENQPQHF
TRBV9,TRBD1,NA,TRBJ1-3,15,TGTGCCAGCAGCGACTCGACAGGGGGTGGAAACACCATATATTTT,CASSDSTGGGNTIYF
TRBV5-6,NA,NA,TRBJ1-1,16,TGTGCCAGCAGCTTGGAAAGGGGGAGCATGAACACTGAAGCTTTCTTT,CASSLERGSMNTEAFF
TRBV6-1,NA,NA,TRBJ2-7,15,TGTGCCAGCAGGGTCCAGCTGGGTAGCGACTACGAGCAGTACTTC,CASRVQLGSDYEQYF
TRBV12-5,NA,NA,TRBJ1-5,13,TGTGCTAGTGGTTTGAGCTGCAATCAGCCCCAGCATTTT,CASGLSCNQPQHF
TRBV25-1,TRBD2,NA,TRBJ2-1,16,TGTGCCAGCAGTGAACAACTAGCGGTCCCTTACAATGAGCAGTTCTTC,CASSEQLAVPYNEQFF
TRBV20-1,NA,once,TRBJ2-5,11,TGCAGTGCTAGGTCAATGGAGACCCAGTACTTC,CSARSMETQYF
TRBV7-9,NA,NA,TRBJ1-1,16,TGTGCCAGCAGCTCCAATAGACAAACCCGAGACACTGAAGCTTTCTTT,CASSSNRQTRDTEAFF
TRBV19,NA,few,TRBJ1-6,13,TGTGCCAGTAACGACAGGACTAATTCACCCCTCCACTTT,CASNDRTNSPLHF
TRBV14,NA,NA,TRBJ2-5,13,TGTGCCAGCAGCCCCCGACTCCGAGAGACCCAGTACTTC,CASSPRLRETQYF
TRBV10-2,NA,NA,TRBJ2-1,15,TGCGCCACCAAGGAGGGATGGAGTTCCTACAATGAGCAGTTCTTC,CATKEGWSSYNEQFF
TRBV2,TRBD1,few,TRBJ2-7,17,TGTGCCAGCAGTACAACGCTCTCGGGACAGAGCTCCTACGAGCAGTACTTC,CASSTTLSGQSSYEQYF
TRBV5-5,NA,NA,TRBJ2-7,14,TGTGCCAGCAGCTTTACCAGGGTAGGCTACGAGCAGTACTTC,CASSFTRVGYEQYF
TRBV29-1,NA,NA,TRBJ1-3,12,TGCAGCGCCGCGACAGGTGGAAACACCATATATTTT,CSAATGGNTIYF
TRBV4-2,TRBD2,NA,TRBJ2-3,18,TGTGCCAGCAGCCAAGATCTAGCGGGAGCGGTAAGCACAGATACGCAGTATTTT,CASSQDLAGAVSTDTQYF
TRBV5-1,NA,NA,TRBJ2-3,19,TGCGCCAGCAGCCCAGGAACCGGGGTGGCTACTTGGAGCACAGATACGCAGTATTTT,CASSPGTGVATWSTDTQYF
TRBV28,NA,NA,TRBJ2-5,16,TGTGCCAGCAGTTTATGCATCAGGCTTGCCCAAGAGACCCAGTACTTC,CASSLCIRLAQETQYF
TRBV6-1,NA,NA,TRBJ2-1,13,TGTGCCAGCATCCCTCCCGGGAGCGGTGAGCAGTTCTTC,CASIPPGSGEQFF
TRBV14,NA,NA,TRBJ2-1,15,TGTGCCAGCAGCCAAGGGGTCTGGCGGCACAATGAGCAGTTCTTC,CASSQGVWRHNEQFF
TRBV11-3,NA,NA,TRBJ2-7,13,TGTGCCAGCAGCTTTGGGGAGACCTACGAGCAGTACTTC,CASSFGETYEQYF
TRBV25-1,NA,NA,TRBJ1-2,11,TGTGCCAGCAGTGAAGGGGCCGGCTACACCTTC,CASSEGAGYTF
TRBV7-3,NA,NA,TRBJ2-7,15,TGTGCCAGCAGCTCACCAGCGGGCAACTCCTACGAGCAGTACTTC,CASSSPAGNSYEQYF
TRBV5-6,TRBD1,NA,TRBJ1-2,14,TGTGCCAGCAGCGCCGGACAGGGGGTATATGGCTACACCTTC,CASSAGQGVYGYTF
TRBV5-1,TRBD1,NA,TRBJ1-1,20,TGCGCCAGCAGCTTAGCAGAGGGACAGGCCAAAGGGTTAGCTGACACTGAAGCTTTCTTT,CASSLAEGQAKGLADTEAFF
TRBV18,TRBD1,NA,TRBJ1-5,14,TGTGCCAGCCCACCGGGACAGGGGGATCAGCCCCAGCATTTT,CASPPGQGDQPQHF
TRBV29-1,TRBD2,NA,TRBJ2-3,17,TGCAGCGTTGATCGCCTAGCGGGAGAGATTAGAGCAGATACGCAGTATTTT,CSVDRLAGEIRADTQYF